This TCR beta chain was profiled in a study of blood T cell repertoires in COVID-19. On the study more broadly: The samples span acute and convalescent COVID-19 from the United States, Italy and Spain. PBMCs, B-cell-depleted T cells, or T cells were the source of the cDNA or gDNA that made up the material.

Per the original methods: Estimated nucleated cell counts came from reference gene primer amplification. Clones were read by immunoSEQ multiplex PCR, and TCRdb kept only the in-frame ones, dropping some. That table gives V, J and clone size, and the DNA gave D and trimming. The sample lists a few hundred thousand clones, 90% occurring once. Germline trimming cut 5 bases from V and 4 bases from J; bases unmatched to any gene: 12. Germline V CDR1 and CDR2: SEHNR, FQNEAQ (reference sequence). The CDR3 is 18 amino acids. Seattle cases were enrolled at active infection and followed longitudinally. The sample was peripheral blood. V gene TRBV7-9 combines with J gene TRBJ2-6, with 9 bases aligning to TRBD2. The clonotype originates from a woman between 40 and 50 years old with COVID-19, enrolled during active disease. CDR3 coding DNA: TGTGCCAGCAGCCCCGGGATAGCGGGAGTTTCAGGGGCCAACGTCCTGACTTTC. This translates into CASSPGIAGVSGANVLTF.